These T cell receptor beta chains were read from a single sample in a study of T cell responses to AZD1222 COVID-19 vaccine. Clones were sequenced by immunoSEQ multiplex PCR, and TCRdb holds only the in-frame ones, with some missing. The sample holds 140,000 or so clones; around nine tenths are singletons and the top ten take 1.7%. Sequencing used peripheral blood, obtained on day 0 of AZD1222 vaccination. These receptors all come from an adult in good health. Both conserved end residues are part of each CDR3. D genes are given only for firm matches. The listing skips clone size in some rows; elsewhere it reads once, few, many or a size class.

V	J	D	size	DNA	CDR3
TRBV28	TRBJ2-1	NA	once	TGTGCCAGCAGTCCTAGCGCCTTCTCCTACAATGAGCAGTTCTTC	CASSPSAFSYNEQFF
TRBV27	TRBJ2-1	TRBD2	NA	TGTGCCAGCAGTTTTGGCTTACGCGGGGGGAGGTCCTACAATGAGCAGTTCTTC	CASSFGLRGGRSYNEQFF
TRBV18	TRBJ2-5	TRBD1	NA	TGTGCCAGCTCCCCCGGGACAGGTCCGGAGACCCAGTACTTC	CASSPGTGPETQYF
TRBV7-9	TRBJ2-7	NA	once	TGTGCCAGCAGCCCGGGTGCGGCCCGGAGGGCCTACGAGCAGTACTTC	CASSPGAARRAYEQYF
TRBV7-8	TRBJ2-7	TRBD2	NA	TGTGCCAGCAGCTCTAGCGGGAGATACGAGCAGTACTTC	CASSSSGRYEQYF
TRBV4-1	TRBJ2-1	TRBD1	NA	TGCGCCAGCAGGCAACAGGGGGGTACCTACAATGAGCAGTTCTTC	CASRQQGGTYNEQFF
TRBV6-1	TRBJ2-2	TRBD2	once	TGTGCCAGCAGTGAACCCTCCGGACTAGCGGGAGTACGGATCACCGGGGAGCTGTTTTTT	CASSEPSGLAGVRITGELFF
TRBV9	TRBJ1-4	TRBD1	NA	TGTGCCAGCAGCTCTCCCAGGGACAGGGGGCTTCTCCCGCCTTCAACTAATGAAAAACTGTTTTTT	CASSSPRDRGLLPPSTNEKLFF
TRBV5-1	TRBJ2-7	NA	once	TGCGCCAGCAGCTTAGCTGGTGAGTACGAGCAGTACTTC	CASSLAGEYEQYF
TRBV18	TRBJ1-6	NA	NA	TGTGCCAGCTCACCGGAGTCAGAGGGTTCACCCCTCCACTTT	CASSPESEGSPLHF
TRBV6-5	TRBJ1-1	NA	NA	TGTGCCAGCAGTACAGGGCTCAAAGCTTTCTTT	CASSTGLKAFF
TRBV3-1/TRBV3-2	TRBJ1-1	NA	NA	TGTGCCAGCAGCCGGGGGGGGTCGGAGAACACTGAAGCTTTCTTT	CASSRGGSENTEAFF
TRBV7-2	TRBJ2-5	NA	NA	TGTGCCAGCAGCTTAGGACAGGTAGTGGAGACCCAGTACTTC	CASSLGQVVETQYF
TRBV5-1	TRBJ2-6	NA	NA	TGCGCCAGCAGCCCTCCGGATACTTCTGGGGCCAACGTCCTGACTTTC	CASSPPDTSGANVLTF
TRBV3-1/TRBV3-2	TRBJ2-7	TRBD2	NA	TGTGCCAGCAGCCTCGGGACTAGCGGGTACGAGCAGTACTTC	CASSLGTSGYEQYF
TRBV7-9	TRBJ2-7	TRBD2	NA	TGTGCCAGCAGCTTAATCGGGCGGGAGGCGGACGAGCAGTACTTC	CASSLIGREADEQYF
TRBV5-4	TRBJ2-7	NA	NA	TGTGCCAGCAGCTTGGACTATTACGAGCAGTACTTC	CASSLDYYEQYF
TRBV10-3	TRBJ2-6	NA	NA	TGTGCCATCACCCGGGGTGGGGCCAACGTCCTGACTTTC	CAITRGGANVLTF
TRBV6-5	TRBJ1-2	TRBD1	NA	TGTGCCAGCAGTTACCAAGGACAGGGGTACCCCTCCACCTTC	CASSYQGQGYPSTF
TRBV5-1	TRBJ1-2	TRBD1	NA	TGCGCCAGCAGACAACGGACAGGTGACTATGGCTACACCTTC	CASRQRTGDYGYTF
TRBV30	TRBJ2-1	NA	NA	TGTGCCTGGAGTACCTACCGCCGCCGGGCTACCGGCGATGAGCAGTTCTTC	CAWSTYRRRATGDEQFF
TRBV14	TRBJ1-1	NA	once	TGTGCCAGCAGCCAAACGAGGAACACTGAAGCTTTCTTT	CASSQTRNTEAFF
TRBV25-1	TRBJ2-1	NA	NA	TGTGCCAGCAGTGGGGCTTCAGGTTATCCATACAATGAGCAGTTCTTC	CASSGASGYPYNEQFF
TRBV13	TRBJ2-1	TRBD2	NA	TGTGCCAGCAGCTTAGGTTTAGCGGGGTACAGCTCCTACAATGAGCAGTTCTTC	CASSLGLAGYSSYNEQFF
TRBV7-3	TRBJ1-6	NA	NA	TGTGCCAGCAGCGAGGGGCAAAATTCACCCCTCCACTTT	CASSEGQNSPLHF
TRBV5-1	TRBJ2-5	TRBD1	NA	TGCGCCAGCAGCTTGGGACAGGGGGAAGAGACCCAGTACTTC	CASSLGQGEETQYF
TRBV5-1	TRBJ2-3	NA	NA	TGCGCCAGCAGCTTACACAGGTACACAGATACGCAGTATTTT	CASSLHRYTDTQYF
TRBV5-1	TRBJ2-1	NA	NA	TGCGCCAGCAGCTTGGTTCTTAGCTCCTACAATGAGCAGTTCTTC	CASSLVLSSYNEQFF
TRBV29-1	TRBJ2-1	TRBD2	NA	TGCAGCGTTGCCTGGATTAGCGGGAGTGACGATAATGAGCAGTTCTTC	CSVAWISGSDDNEQFF
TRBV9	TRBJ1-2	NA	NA	TGTGCCAGCAGCGAGAACCGGGACGGTAACTATGGCTACACCTTC	CASSENRDGNYGYTF
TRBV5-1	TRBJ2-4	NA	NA	TGCGCCAGCAGCTTGGTGGGAGGGGGCTGGAAAAACATTCAGTACTTC	CASSLVGGGWKNIQYF
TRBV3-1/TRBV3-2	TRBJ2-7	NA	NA	TGTGCCAGCAGCCAAGATCCCCGAACAGATTCCGAGCAGTACTTC	CASSQDPRTDSEQYF
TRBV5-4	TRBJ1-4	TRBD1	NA	TGTGCCAGCAGCTTGGACGCAGGGGGGAGTGAAAAACTGTTTTTT	CASSLDAGGSEKLFF
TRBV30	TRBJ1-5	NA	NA	TGTGCCTGGAGTATTGGAGCGGCTAATCAGCCCCAGCATTTT	CAWSIGAANQPQHF
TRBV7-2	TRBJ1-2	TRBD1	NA	TGTGCCAGCAGCTTAACAGGGGGCAACTATGGCTACACCTTC	CASSLTGGNYGYTF
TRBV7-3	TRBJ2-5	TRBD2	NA	TGTGCCAGCAGCCCCATCCCGGGACTAGCGGATCAAGAGACCCAGTACTTC	CASSPIPGLADQETQYF
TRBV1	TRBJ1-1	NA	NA	TGCACCAGGATATGGCGTAGAGGCACTGAAGCTTTCTTT	CTRIWRRGTEAFF
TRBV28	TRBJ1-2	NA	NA	TGTGCCAGCAGTTTATGGCTGGACACCTATGGCTACACCTTC	CASSLWLDTYGYTF
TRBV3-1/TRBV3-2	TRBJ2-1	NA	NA	TGTGCCAGCAGCCAAGGCCGCAGCTCCTACAATGAGCAGTTCTTC	CASSQGRSSYNEQFF
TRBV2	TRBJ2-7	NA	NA	TGTGCCAGCAGCCCGGGACCCTGGGACGAGCAGTACTTC	CASSPGPWDEQYF
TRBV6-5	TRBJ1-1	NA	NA	TGTGCCAGCAGTTACTCAACGGAGAACACTGAAGCTTTCTTT	CASSYSTENTEAFF
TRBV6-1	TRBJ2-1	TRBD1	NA	TGTGCCAGCAGTGAGGAGGGACAGGGAATCGAGAAGCAGTTCTTC	CASSEEGQGIEKQFF
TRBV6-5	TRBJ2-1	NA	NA	TGTGCCAGGATGGGGGGTGGCTACAATGAGCAGTTCTTC	CARMGGGYNEQFF
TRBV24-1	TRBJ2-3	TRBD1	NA	TGTGCCACCAGCGGGACAGGGGCTAGCACAGATACGCAGTATTTT	CATSGTGASTDTQYF
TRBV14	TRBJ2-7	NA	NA	TGTGCCAGCAGCCAAGCCTGGTGGGAGACCGCCTACGAGCAGTACTTC	CASSQAWWETAYEQYF
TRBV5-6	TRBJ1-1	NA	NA	TGTGCCAGCAGCCCCTCCTCTCACCCCGACACTGAAGCTTTCTTT	CASSPSSHPDTEAFF
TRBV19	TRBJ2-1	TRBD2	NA	TGTGCCAGTAGTCGACTAGCGGGAGGGAAGTACAATGAGCAGTTCTTC	CASSRLAGGKYNEQFF
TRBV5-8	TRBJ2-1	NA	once	TGTGCCAGCAGCTTGGCCTCTCTTGAGCAGTTCTTC	CASSLASLEQFF
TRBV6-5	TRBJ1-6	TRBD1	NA	TGTGCCAGCTCCCGGGACAGGGGTTCACCCCTCCACTTT	CASSRDRGSPLHF
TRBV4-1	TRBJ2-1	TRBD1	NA	TGCGCCAGCAGCCAACCGGGGCGGGACAGGGGTGAGCAGTTCTTC	CASSQPGRDRGEQFF
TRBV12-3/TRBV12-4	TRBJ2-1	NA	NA	TGTGCCAGCACCTTCCTAAACGAGCAGTTCTTC	CASTFLNEQFF
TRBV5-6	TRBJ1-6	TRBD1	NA	TGTGCCAGCAGCGGAAGGGACAGGGGGAACTCACCCCTCCACTTT	CASSGRDRGNSPLHF
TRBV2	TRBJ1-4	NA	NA	TGTGCCAGCAGTGATGGTGAAAAACTGTTTTTT	CASSDGEKLFF
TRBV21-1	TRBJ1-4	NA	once	TGTGCCAGCAGCAAAGGTGAGGGGAAGGCAACTAATGAAAAACTGTTTTTT	CASSKGEGKATNEKLFF
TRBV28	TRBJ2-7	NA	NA	TGTGCCAGCAGCTTAAATAACGAGCAGTACTTC	CASSLNNEQYF
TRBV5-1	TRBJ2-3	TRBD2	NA	TGCGCCAGCAGTCGTGGTACTAGCGGGAGTGGAGATACGCAGTATTTT	CASSRGTSGSGDTQYF
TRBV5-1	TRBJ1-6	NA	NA	TGCGCCAGCAGCAGAACATATAATTCACCCCTCCACTTT	CASSRTYNSPLHF